The clone carrying this TCR beta chain was seen only once. The data derive from a study of cytomegalovirus exposure and HLA in healthy donors. Primers: 60 Vbeta forward and 13 Jbeta reverse. Data came from immunoSEQ multiplex PCR; TCRdb stores just in-frame clones and leaves some out. The sample yields about 180,000 clones, less than 80% seen once. Germline V gives CDR1 SGHRS, CDR2 YFSETQ. This CDR3 comprises 15 residues. Trimming took off 3 bases at V and 7 bases at J, with 19 bases between the two ends. This TCR was recovered from a middle-aged woman in good health and CMV-seronegative. This chain connects TRBV5-1 to TRBJ1-2; D remains unclear. The specimen was PBMCs. The CDR3 is CASSSPISREGGYTF. In DNA, the CDR3 is TGCGCCAGCAGCTCTCCAATCAGCCGGGAGGGTGGCTACACCTTC.